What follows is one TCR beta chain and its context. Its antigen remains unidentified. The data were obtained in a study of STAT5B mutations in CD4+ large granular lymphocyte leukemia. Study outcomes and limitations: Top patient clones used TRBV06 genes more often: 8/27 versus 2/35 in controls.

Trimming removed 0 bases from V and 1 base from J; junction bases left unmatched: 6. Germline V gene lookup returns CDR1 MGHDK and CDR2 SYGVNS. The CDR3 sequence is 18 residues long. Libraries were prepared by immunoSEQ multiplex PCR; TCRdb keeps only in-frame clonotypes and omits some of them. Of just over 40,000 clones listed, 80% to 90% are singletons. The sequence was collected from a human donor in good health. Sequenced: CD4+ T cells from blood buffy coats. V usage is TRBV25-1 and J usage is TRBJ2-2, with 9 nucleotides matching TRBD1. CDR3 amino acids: CASSEYIGTGMNTGELFF. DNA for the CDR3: TGTGCCAGCAGTGAATATATCGGGACAGGGATGAACACCGGGGAGCTGTTTTTT. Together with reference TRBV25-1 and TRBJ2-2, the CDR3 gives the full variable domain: EADIYQTPRYLVIGTGKKITLECSQTMGHDKMYWYQQDPGMELHLIHYSYGVNSTEKGDLSSESTVSRIRTEHFPLTLESARPSHTSQYLCASSEYIGTGMNTGELFFGEGSRLTVL.